This T cell receptor beta chain is from a study of blood T cells in healthy people across ages. Study details: Template switching recovered approximately one barcoded beta molecule for every two T cells.

A sample-barcoded 5' primer and a J-beta primer mix were used in a second PCR of roughly 7 to 11 cycles. No fewer than 3 million CDR3-containing paired-end reads came from each sample. TCRdb reprocessed the 5' RACE reads via MiXCR and lists one record per CDR3 protein. The sample gives 1.8 million or so distinct CDR3 sequences, 39% of which show up once; around 23% is in the top ten. This clonotype was recorded a few times. CDR1 and CDR2 from the germline V gene are MDHEN and SYDVKM. CDR3 length: 12 amino acids. The V end was cut by 1 base, the J end by 9 bases, with 7 bases between. The total RNA that was extracted per sample amounted to at least 5 micrograms.

The rearrangement links TRBV28 to TRBJ2-1, with no clear D. This clonotype originated in a human donor in good health. Input material: blood. Here the CDR3 DNA reads TGTGCCAGCAGTTTATTGTTAGGTGAGCAGTTCTTC. Residues: CASSLLLGEQFF.